The clone carrying this T cell receptor beta chain was counted a few times. The antigen is unknown. Indicated treatment: oral pan-JAK inhibitor, 5-10 mg twice daily. This specimen belongs to a study of CD8+ T cells in alopecia areata. The wider study: Oral tofacitinib (5 to 10 mg twice daily) was administered to treated patients. The study, taken as a whole, reports: With tofacitinib ongoing, many expanded lesional clones persisted in both scalp and blood. Administration of tofacitinib significantly diminished scalp clonality and expanded CD8+ clones within the top 100. Sequencing of scalp tissue also captures the resident alphabeta T cells of normal skin.

RNA extraction and reverse transcription yielded cDNA as sequencing template. The data were produced by immunoSEQ multiplex PCR, yet TCRdb's version contains in-frame clones alone and is incomplete. The sample lists 200,000 to 250,000 clones; about three fifths were seen once. The CDR3 contains 14 residues. CDR1 and CDR2 from the germline V gene are PRHDT and FYEKMQ (reference sequence). Trimming cost V 3 bases and J 2 bases; bases outside gene matches: 2. This sequence was found in a human donor with alopecia areata. The source was CD4+ T cells sorted from blood, collected at week 4, from a patient treated with tofacitinib. The chain employs TRBV13 and TRBJ2-3, with 7 bases fitting TRBD1. The CDR3 loop reads CASSLTGYTDTQYF. As DNA, the CDR3 is TGTGCCAGCAGCTTGACAGGGTACACAGATACGCAGTATTTT.